This TCR beta chain was identified in a study of shared clonotypes between healthy human individuals. At the level of the study: Three CD4 naive, three CD4 memory, two CD8 naive and one CD8 memory plate were used per donor.

Whole-study findings and limits: Clonotypes which were not shared had lower generation probabilities than clonotypes that all four donors shared. Several donors held about 5% of naive CD4 clonotypes in common. Incompleteness in sorted-subset sequencing, despite large depth, was shown by rarefaction.

The germline V gene encodes CDR1 MNHNS and CDR2 SASEGT. Trimming shortened V by 2 bases and J by 5 bases, and 6 bases separated the two germline ends. This CDR3 is built from 13 residues. Profiled with immunoSEQ multiplex PCR; TCRdb holds only in-frame clones, not every one. The data contain around 550,000 clones, roughly 95% of them singletons. CD8 cells classed as naive were CD45RO-negative and positively selected for CCR7, excluding terminally differentiated effector memory CD45RA+ cells. About this clone itself: The antigen is unknown.

The clonotype comes from a woman in her 30s in good health. The chain links TRBV6-1 to TRBJ2-2; TRBD1 might be the D (6 bases). Sequenced sample: naive CD8+ T cells sorted from blood. CDR3 bases: TGTGCCAGCAGTGAAACAGGGACCGGGGAGCTGTTTTTT. Residues: CASSETGTGELFF.